Described below is a single T cell receptor (beta chain) sequence and its context. The entry originates in a study of blood T cell repertoires in COVID-19. The age range of participants was 18 to 89 years, with residence in about two dozen US areas. Only in-frame clones appear in the TCRdb table, and some are missing; sequencing was by immunoSEQ multiplex PCR. The sample has roughly 260,000 clones; roughly 86% are singletons. The sequence was obtained from a woman aged 30 to 39 with acute COVID-19. The sequencing sample was made of PBMCs or T cells enriched from blood (not recorded which).

As DNA, the CDR3 is TGTGCCAGCAGTTTATTAGGGACAGGGGGTCCATACCAAGAGACCCAGTACTTC. Amino acid sequence: CASSLLGTGGPYQETQYF. The rearrangement uses TRBV27 and TRBJ2-5; 11 nucleotides agree with TRBD1. The CDR3 has 18 amino acids. V dropped 1 base and J dropped 0; count of bases not matched to a gene: 7. From germline, CDR1 is MNHEY and CDR2 SMNVEV (reference sequence).